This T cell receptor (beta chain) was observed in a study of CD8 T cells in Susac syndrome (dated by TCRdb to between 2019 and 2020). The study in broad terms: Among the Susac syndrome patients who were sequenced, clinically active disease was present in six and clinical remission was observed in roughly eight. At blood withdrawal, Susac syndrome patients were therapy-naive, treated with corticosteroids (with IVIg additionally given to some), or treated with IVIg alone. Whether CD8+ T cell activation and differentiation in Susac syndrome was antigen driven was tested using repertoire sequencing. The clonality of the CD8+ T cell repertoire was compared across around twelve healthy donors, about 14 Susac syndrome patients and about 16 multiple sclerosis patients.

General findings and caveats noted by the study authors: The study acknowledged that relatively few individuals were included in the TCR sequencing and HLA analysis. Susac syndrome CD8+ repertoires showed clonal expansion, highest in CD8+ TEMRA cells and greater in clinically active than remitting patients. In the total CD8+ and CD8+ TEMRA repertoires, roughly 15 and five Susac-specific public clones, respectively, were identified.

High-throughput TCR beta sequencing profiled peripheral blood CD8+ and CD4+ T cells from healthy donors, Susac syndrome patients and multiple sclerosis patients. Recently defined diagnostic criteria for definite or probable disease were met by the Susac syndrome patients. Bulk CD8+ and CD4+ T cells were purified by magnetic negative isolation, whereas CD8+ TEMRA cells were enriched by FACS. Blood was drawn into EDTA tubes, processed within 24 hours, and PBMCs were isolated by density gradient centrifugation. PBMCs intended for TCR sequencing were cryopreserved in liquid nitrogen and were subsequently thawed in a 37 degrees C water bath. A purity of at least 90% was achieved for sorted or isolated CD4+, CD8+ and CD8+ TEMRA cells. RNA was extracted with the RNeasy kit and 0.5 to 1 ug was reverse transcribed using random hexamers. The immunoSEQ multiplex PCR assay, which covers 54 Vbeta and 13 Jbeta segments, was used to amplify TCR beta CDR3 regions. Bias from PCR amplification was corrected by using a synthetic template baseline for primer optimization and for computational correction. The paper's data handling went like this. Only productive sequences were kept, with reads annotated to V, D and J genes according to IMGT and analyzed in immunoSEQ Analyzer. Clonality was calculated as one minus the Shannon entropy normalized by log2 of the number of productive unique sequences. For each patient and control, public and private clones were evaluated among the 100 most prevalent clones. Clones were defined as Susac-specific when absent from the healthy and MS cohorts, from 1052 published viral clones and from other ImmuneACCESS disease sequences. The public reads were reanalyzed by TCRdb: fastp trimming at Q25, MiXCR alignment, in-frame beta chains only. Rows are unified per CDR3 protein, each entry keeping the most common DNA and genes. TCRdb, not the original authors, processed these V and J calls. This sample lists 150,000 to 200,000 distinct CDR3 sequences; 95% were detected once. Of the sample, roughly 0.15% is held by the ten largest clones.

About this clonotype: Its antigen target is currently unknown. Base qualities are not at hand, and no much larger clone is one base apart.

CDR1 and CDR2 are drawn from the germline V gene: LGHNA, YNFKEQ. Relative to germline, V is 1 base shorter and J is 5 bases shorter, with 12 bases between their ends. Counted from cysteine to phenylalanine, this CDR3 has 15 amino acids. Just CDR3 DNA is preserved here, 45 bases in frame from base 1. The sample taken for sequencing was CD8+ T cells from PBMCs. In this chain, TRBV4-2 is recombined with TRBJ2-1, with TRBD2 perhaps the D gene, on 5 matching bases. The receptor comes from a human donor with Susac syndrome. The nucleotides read TGTGCCAGCAGCCAAGTCATAGGAGCGGACAATGAGCAGTTCTTC. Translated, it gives CASSQVIGADNEQFF.